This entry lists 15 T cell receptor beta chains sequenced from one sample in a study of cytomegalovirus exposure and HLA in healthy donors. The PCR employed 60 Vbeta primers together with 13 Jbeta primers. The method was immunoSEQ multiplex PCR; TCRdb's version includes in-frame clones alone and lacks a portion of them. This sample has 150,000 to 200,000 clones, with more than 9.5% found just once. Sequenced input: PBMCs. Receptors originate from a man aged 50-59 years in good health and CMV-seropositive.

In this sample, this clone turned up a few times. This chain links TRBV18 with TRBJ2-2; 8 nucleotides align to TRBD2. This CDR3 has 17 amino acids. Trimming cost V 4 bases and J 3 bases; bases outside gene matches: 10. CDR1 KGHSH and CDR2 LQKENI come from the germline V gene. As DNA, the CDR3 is TGTGCCAGCTCACTCTCGGGGGGGCGCAAGGACACCGGGGAGCTGTTTTTT. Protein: CASSLSGGRKDTGELFF.

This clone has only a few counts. The CDR3 DNA reads as TGTGCCAGCAGTTCGATCGACAGGGGCCCGTGGGGCTACACCTTC. Its translation: CASSSIDRGPWGYTF. The chain is built from TRBV6-5 and TRBJ1-2; the match to TRBD1 covers 8 bases. J was trimmed by 8 bases and V by 4 bases; bases with no gene match: 12. The CDR3 covers 15 residues. Germline values: CDR1 MNHEY, CDR2 SVGAGI.

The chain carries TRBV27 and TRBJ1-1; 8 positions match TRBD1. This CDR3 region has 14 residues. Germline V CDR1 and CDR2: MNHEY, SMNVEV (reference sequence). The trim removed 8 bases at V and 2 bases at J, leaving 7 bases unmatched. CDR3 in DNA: TGTGCCAGCGCCCCTTCAGGGGGCAACACTGAAGCTTTCTTT. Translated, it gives CASAPSGGNTEAFF.

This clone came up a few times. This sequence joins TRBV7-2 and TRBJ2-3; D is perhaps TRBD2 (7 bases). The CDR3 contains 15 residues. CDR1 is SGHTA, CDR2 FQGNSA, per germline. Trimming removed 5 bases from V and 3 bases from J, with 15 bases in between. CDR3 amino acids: CASSRRGRGTDTQYF. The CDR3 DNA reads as TGTGCCAGCAGCCGACGGGGGAGGGGGACAGATACGCAGTATTTT.

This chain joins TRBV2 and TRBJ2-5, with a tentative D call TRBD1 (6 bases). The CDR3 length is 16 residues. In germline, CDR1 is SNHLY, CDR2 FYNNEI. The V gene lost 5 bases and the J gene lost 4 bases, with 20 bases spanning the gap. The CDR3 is CASSLRAGVLGETQYF. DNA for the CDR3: TGTGCCAGCAGTCTCAGGGCAGGGGTGTTGGGAGAGACCCAGTACTTC.

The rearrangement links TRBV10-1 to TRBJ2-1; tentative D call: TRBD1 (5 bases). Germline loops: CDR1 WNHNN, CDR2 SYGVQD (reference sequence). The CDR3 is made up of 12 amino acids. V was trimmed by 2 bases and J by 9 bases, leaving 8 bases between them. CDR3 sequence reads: CASSELGAEQFF. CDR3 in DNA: TGCGCCAGCAGTGAGCTAGGGGCTGAGCAGTTCTTC.

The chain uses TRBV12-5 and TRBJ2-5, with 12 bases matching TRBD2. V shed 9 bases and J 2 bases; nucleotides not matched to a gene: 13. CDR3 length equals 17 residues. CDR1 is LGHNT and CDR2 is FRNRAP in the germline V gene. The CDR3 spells CASPTSGGSSSQETQYF. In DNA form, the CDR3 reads TGTGCTAGCCCCACTAGCGGGGGGTCCTCATCACAAGAGACCCAGTACTTC.

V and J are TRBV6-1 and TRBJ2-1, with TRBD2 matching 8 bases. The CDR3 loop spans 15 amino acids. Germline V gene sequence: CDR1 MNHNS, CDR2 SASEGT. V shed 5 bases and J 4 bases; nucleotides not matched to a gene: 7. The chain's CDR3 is CASSIGGARYNEQFF. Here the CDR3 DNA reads TGTGCCAGCAGTATCGGGGGGGCGAGGTACAATGAGCAGTTCTTC.

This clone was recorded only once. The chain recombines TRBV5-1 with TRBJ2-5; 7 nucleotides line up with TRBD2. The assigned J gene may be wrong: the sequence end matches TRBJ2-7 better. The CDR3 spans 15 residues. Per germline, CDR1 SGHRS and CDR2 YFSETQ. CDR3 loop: CASGNPDRTSYEQYF. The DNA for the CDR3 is TGCGCCAGCGGCAACCCCGATCGGACTAGCTACGAGCAGTACTTC.

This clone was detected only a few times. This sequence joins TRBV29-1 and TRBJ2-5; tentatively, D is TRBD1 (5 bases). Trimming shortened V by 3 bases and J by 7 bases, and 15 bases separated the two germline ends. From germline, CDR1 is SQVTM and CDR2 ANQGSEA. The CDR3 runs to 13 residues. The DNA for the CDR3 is TGCAGCGTTGACGGCGTAGGGGATGGGACCCAGTACTTC. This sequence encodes CSVDGVGDGTQYF.

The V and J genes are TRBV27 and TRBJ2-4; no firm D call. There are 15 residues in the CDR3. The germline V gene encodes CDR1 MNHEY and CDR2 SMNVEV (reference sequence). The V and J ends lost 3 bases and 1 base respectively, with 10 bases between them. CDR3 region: CASSFTGRAKNIQYF. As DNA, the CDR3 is TGTGCCAGCAGTTTTACGGGTAGGGCCAAAAACATTCAGTACTTC.

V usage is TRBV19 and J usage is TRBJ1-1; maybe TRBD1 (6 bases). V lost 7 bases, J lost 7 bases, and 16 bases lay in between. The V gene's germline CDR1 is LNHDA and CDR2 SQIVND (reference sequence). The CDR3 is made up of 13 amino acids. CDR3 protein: CASTTGLVGEAFF. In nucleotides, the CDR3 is TGTGCCAGTACCACAGGGTTGGTTGGTGAAGCTTTCTTT.

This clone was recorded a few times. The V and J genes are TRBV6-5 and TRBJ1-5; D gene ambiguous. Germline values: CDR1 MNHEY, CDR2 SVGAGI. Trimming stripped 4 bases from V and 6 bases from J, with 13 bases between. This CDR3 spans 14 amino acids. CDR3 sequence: CASSSDWVAQPQHF. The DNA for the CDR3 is TGTGCCAGCAGTTCGGACTGGGTCGCTCAGCCCCAGCATTTT.

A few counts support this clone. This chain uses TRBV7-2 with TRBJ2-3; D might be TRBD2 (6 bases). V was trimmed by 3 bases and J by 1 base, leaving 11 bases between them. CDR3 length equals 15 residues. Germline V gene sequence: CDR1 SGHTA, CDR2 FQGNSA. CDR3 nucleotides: TGTGCCAGCAGCTTTCAAGCGGGTCGCACAGATACGCAGTATTTT. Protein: CASSFQAGRTDTQYF.

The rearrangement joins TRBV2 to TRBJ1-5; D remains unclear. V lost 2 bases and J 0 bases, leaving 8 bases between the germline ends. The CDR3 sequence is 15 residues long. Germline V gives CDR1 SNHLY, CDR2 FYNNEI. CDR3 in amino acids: CASSEQSNSNQPQHF. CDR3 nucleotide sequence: TGTGCCAGCAGTGAACAGTCCAATAGCAATCAGCCCCAGCATTTT.